The entry below describes one T cell receptor beta chain. What it recognizes is unknown. This entry comes from a study of shared clonotypes between healthy human individuals. Notes on the study in general: Specimens sampled were limited to blood, with tissue repertoires likely differing.

The CDR3 length is 13 residues. CDR1 is SGDLS and CDR2 is YYNGEE in the germline V gene. With 4 bases removed from V and 1 base from J, the gap between germline ends came to 8 bases. Deep-level assay runs were performed. Using immunoSEQ multiplex PCR, the repertoire was profiled, and TCRdb retains in-frame clones only, with some absent. Among around 1,900,000 clones listed, around 93% were seen once. Only CD45RO-negative cells positively selected for CCR7 counted as naive CD8 cells, so terminally differentiated effector memory CD45RA+ cells were excluded. The sequence derives from a man younger than 35 in good health. Some clones in this sample may be carry-over from other donors' samples. The chain recombines TRBV9 with TRBJ1-1; maybe TRBD1 (6 bases). Sequencing was carried out using naive CD8+ T cells from PBMCs. The CDR3 loop reads CASSRQENTEAFF. Here the CDR3 DNA reads TGTGCCAGCAGCAGACAGGAGAACACTGAAGCTTTCTTT.